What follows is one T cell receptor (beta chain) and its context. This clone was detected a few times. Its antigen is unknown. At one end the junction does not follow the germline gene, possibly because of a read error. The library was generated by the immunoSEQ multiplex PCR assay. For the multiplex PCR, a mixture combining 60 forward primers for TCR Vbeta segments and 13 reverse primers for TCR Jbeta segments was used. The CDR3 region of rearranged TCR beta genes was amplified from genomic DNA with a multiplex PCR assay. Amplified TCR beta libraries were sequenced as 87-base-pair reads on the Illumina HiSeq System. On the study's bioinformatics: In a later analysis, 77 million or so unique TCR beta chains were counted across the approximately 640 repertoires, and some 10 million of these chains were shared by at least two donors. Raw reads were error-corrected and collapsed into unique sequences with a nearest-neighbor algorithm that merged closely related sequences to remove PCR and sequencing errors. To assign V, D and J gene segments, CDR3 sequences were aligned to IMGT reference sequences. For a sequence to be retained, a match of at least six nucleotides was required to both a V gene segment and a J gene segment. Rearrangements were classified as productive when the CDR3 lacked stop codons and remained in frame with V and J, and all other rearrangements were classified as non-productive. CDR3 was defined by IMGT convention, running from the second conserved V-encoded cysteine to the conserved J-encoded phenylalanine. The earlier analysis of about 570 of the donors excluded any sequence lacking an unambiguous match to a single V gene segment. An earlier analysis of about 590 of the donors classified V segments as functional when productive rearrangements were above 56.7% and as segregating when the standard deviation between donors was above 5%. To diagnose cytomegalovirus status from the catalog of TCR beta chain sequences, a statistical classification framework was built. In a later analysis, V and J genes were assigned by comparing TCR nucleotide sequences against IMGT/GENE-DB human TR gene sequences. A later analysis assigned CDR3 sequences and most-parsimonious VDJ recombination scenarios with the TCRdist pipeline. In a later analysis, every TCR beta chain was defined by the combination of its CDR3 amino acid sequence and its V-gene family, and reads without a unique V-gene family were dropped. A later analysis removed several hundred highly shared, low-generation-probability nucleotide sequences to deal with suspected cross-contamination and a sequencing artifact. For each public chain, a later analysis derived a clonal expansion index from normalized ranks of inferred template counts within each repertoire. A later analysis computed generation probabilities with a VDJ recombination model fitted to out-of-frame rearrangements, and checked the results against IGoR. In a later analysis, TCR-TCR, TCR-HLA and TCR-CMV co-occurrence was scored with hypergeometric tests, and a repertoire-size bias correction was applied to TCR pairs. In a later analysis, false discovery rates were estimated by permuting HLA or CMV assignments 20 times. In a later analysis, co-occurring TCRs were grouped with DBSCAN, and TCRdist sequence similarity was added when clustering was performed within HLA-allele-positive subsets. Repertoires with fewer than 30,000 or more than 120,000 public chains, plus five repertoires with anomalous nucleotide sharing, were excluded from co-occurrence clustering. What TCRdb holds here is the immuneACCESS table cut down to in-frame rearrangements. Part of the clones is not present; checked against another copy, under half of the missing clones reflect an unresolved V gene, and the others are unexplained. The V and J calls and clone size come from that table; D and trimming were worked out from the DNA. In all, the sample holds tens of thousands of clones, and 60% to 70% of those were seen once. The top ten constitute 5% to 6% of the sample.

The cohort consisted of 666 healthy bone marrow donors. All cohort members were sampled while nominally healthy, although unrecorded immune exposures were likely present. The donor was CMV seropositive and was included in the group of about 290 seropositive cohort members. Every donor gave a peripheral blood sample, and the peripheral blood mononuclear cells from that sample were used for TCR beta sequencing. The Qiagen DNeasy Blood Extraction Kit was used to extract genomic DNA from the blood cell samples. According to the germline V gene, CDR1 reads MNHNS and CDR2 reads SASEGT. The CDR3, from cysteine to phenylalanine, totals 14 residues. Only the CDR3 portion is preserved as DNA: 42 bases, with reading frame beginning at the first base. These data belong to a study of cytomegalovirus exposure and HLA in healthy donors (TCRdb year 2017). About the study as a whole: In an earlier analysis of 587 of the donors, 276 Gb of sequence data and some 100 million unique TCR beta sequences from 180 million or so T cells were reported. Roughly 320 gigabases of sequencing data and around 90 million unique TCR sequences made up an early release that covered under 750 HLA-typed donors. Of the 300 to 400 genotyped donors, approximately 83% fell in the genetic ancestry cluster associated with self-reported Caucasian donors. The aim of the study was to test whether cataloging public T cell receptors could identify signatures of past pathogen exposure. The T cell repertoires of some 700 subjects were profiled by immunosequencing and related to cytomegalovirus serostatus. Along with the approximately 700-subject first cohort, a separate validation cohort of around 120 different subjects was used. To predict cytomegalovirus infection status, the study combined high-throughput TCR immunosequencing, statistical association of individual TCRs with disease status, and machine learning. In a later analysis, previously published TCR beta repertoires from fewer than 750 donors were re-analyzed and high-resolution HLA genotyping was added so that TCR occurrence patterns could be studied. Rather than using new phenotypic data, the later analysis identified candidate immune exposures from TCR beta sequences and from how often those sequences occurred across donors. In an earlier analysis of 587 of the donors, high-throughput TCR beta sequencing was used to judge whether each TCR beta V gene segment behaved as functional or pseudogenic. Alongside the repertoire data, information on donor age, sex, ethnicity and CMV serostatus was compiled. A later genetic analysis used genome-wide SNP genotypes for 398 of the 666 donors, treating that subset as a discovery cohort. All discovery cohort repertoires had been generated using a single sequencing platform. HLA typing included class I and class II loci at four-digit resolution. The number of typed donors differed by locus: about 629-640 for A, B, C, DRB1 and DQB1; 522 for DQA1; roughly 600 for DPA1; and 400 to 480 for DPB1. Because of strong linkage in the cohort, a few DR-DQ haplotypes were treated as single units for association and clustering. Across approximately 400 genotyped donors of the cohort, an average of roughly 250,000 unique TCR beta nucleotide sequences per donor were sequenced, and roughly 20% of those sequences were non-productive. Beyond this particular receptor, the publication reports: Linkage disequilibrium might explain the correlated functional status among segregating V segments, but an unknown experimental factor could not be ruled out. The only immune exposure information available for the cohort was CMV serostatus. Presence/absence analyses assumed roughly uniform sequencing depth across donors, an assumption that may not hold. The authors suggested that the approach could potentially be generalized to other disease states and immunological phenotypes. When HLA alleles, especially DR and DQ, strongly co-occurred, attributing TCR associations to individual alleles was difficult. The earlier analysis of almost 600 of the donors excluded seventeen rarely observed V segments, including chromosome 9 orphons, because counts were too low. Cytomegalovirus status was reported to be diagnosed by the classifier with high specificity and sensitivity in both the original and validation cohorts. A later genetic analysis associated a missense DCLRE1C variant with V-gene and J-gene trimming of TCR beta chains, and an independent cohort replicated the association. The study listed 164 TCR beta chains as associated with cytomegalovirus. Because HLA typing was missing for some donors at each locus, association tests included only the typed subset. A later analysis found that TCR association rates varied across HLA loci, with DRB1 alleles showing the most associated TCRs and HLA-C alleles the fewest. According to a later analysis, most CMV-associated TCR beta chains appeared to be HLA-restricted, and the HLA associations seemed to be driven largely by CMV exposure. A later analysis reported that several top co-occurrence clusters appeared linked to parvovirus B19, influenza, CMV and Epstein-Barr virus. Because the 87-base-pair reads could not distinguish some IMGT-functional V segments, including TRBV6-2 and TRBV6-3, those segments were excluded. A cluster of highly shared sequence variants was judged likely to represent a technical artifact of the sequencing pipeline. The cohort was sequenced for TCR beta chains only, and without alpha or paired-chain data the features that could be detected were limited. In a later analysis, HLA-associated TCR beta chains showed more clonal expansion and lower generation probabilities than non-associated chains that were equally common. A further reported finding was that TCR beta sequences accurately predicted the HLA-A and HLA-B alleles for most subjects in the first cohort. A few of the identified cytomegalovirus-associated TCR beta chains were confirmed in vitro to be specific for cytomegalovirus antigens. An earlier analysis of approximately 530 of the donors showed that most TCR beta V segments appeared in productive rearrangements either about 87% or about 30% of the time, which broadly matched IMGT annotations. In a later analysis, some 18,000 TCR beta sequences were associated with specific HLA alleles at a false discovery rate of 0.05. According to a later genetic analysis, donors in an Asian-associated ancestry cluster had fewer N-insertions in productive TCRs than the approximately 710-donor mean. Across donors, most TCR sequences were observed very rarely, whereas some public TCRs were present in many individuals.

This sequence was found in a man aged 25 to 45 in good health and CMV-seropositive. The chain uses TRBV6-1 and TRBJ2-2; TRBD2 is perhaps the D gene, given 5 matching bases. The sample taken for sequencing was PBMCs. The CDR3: CASSVSRYTGEPFF. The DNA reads TGTGCCAGCAGTGTGTCCAGATACACCGGGGAGCCGTTTTTT.